These 19 T cell receptor beta chains share one sample of origin, sequenced in a study of shared clonotypes between healthy human individuals. TCRdb's copy holds only in-frame clones and misses some; the assay was immunoSEQ multiplex PCR. The sample lists more than 2 million clones; about 94% were seen once. Sequences were obtained from naive CD4+ T cells sorted from blood. Specified subset: CD45RA+ positively selected. These receptors came from a man aged 18 to 29 in good health.

A single count supports this clone. J is TRBJ2-3 and V is TRBV25-1; TRBD2 agrees at 8 bases. This CDR3 has 14 residues. CDR1 is MGHDK, CDR2 SYGVNS, per germline. Trimming took 2 bases from V and 4 from J; bases not matched to a gene: 2. CDR3 sequence reads: CASSEAGGPDTQYF. The CDR3 coding sequence is TGTGCCAGCAGTGAAGCGGGGGGCCCAGATACGCAGTATTTT.

The chain recombines TRBV2 with TRBJ1-6, with D possibly matching TRBD1 (6 bases). CDR1 is SNHLY, CDR2 FYNNEI, per germline. This CDR3 has 14 amino acids. Trimming pared 3 bases from V and 9 bases from J, leaving 12 bases between. The CDR3 protein is CASSEQGWGSPLHF. CDR3 DNA: TGTGCCAGCAGTGAGCAGGGGTGGGGTTCACCCCTCCACTTT. The whole variable domain, remainder taken from reference TRBV2 and TRBJ1-6, is EPEVTQTPSHQVTQMGQEVILRCVPISNHLYFYWYRQILGQKVEFLVSFYNNEISEKSEIFDDQFSVERPDGSNFTLKIRSTKLEDSAMYFCASSEQGWGSPLHFGNGTRLTVT.

The chain joins TRBV30 to TRBJ2-7; tentatively, D is TRBD2 (6 bases). This CDR3 spans 16 amino acids. V dropped 0 bases and J dropped 4 bases, with 19 bases sitting between them. The germline CDR1 and CDR2 sequences are GTSNPN and SVGIG (reference sequence). CDR3 in amino acids: CAWSVQEGRVAYEQYF. CDR3 nucleotide sequence: TGTGCCTGGAGTGTACAGGAGGGCAGGGTGGCATACGAGCAGTACTTC.

A word on this clone: A junction boundary mismatches the germline segment, possibly from a read error. The J gene is TRBJ1-1, the V gene TRBV7-2; D unclear. The CDR3 covers 12 residues. CDR1 and CDR2 from the germline V gene are SGHTA and FQGNSA. Written as DNA, the CDR3 is TGTGCCGGCAGCTTAGTCGGCACTGAAGCTTTCTTT. This translates into CAGSLVGTEAFF.

The sample holds one count of this clone. The gene calls are TRBV6-5 and TRBJ1-5, with 8 nucleotides matching TRBD1. Germline CDR1 MNHEY, CDR2 SVGAGI. The V and J ends lost 8 bases and 3 bases, in that order; junction bases with no gene match: 6. The length of the CDR3 is 14 residues. CDR3 region: CASGETGDNQPQHF. CDR3 nucleotide sequence: TGTGCCAGCGGGGAGACAGGGGACAATCAGCCCCAGCATTTT.

The chain has TRBV2 and TRBJ2-2; no clear D. The CDR3 contains 13 residues. Germline V gene data show CDR1 as SNHLY and CDR2 as FYNNEI. With 2 bases removed from V and 6 bases from J, the gap between germline ends came to 7 bases. The CDR3 reads CASSEQRAGELFF. The DNA of the CDR3 is TGTGCCAGCAGTGAACAGCGTGCCGGGGAGCTGTTTTTT.

This clone was seen once. The sample holds other DNA sequences that translate to the same CDR3. V is TRBV2 and J is TRBJ2-7; TRBD2 might be the D (6 bases). In germline, CDR1 is SNHLY, CDR2 FYNNEI. This CDR3 spans 13 amino acids. V was pared by 4 bases and J by 3 bases, with 10 bases between. The CDR3 is CASSGQGGYEQYF. The DNA for the CDR3 is TGTGCCAGCAGTGGCCAGGGAGGCTACGAGCAGTACTTC. The entire variable domain, with the rest obtained from reference TRBV2 and TRBJ2-7, is as follows: EPEVTQTPSHQVTQMGQEVILRCVPISNHLYFYWYRQILGQKVEFLVSFYNNEISEKSEIFDDQFSVERPDGSNFTLKIRSTKLEDSAMYFCASSGQGGYEQYFGPGTRLTVT.

The chain joins TRBV5-1 to TRBJ2-3; 8 bases line up with TRBD1. Germline V CDR1 and CDR2: SGHRS, YFSETQ. With V trimmed by 4 bases and J by 4 bases, 8 bases remained unmatched. The CDR3 is made up of 15 amino acids. The CDR3: CASSLRGQPSDTQYF. Written as DNA, the CDR3 is TGCGCCAGCAGCCTCAGGGGGCAGCCCTCAGATACGCAGTATTTT.

The CDR3 loop is CASSKEETSGRSLPYEQYF. CDR3 nucleotide sequence: TGTGCCAGCAGCAAAGAGGAGACTAGCGGGAGGTCTCTACCCTACGAGCAGTACTTC. The V call is TRBV21-1, the J call TRBJ2-7; no DNA check was done on the table's D call, TRBD2. TRBV21-1 is an annotated pseudogene. The CDR3 has 19 amino acids.

The genes are TRBV28 and TRBJ1-6; unclear D gene. Germline-derived CDR1 and CDR2 are MDHEN and SYDVKM. This CDR3 has 18 residues. Trimming left V 2 bases short and J 7 bases short, with 21 bases between. This chain's CDR3 is CASSLPLPVLSVNSPLHF. CDR3 DNA: TGTGCCAGCAGTTTACCCCTCCCCGTACTATCTGTGAATTCACCCCTCCACTTT.

This chain joins TRBV5-4 and TRBJ2-5; D might be TRBD2 (6 bases). There are 15 residues in the CDR3. The ends were cut back, 4 bases at V and 1 base at J, with 14 bases in the middle. Germline V gene sequence: CDR1 SGHNT, CDR2 YYREEE (reference sequence). The DNA of the CDR3 is TGTGCCAGCAGCCGGGTGGGGGGTCTCCAAGAGACCCAGTACTTC. Translation: CASSRVGGLQETQYF.

The chain uses TRBV7-2 and TRBJ2-3; unclear D gene. CDR1 SGHTA and CDR2 FQGNSA come from the germline V gene. V lost 5 bases and J 7 bases, leaving 10 bases between the germline ends. This CDR3 has 12 amino acids. The CDR3 nucleotides are TGTGCCAGCAGCATCGACCGTAATACGCAGTATTTT. Its translation: CASSIDRNTQYF.

As regards this clone: The same CDR3 also results from other DNA sequences found in this sample. CDR3 coding DNA: TGTGCCAGCAGTTTAAGGGATAACTATGGCTACACCTTC. It specifies CASSLRDNYGYTF. V and J are TRBV28 and TRBJ1-2; D is unclear. The CDR3 covers 13 residues. From germline, CDR1 is MDHEN and CDR2 SYDVKM. Between the trimmed V and J ends, which lost 2 bases and 1 base, there was a span of 5 bases.

This clone was counted once. The chain employs TRBV5-1 and TRBJ2-5; D might be TRBD1 (5 bases). This CDR3 region has 12 residues. Germline V gene data show CDR1 as SGHRS and CDR2 as YFSETQ. Trimming removed 7 bases at V and 4 bases at J, with 11 bases between. The CDR3 nucleotides read TGCGCCAGCGGACCAGGGCTAGAGACCCAGTACTTC. It specifies CASGPGLETQYF.

The V call is TRBV7-2, the J call TRBJ2-1, with 12 nucleotides matching TRBD2. The V segment lost 5 bases and the J segment 5 bases; nucleotides outside the gene matches: 4. The germline CDR1 and CDR2 sequences are SGHTA and FQGNSA. This CDR3 comprises 15 residues. Here the CDR3 DNA reads TGTGCCAGCAGCCCGCTAGCGGGAGGGAACAATGAGCAGTTCTTC. Its translation: CASSPLAGGNNEQFF.

The chain is built from TRBV11-3 and TRBJ2-1; the match to TRBD2 covers 8 bases. The germline V gene has CDR1 SGHNT and CDR2 YENEEA. Trimming cost V 1 base and J 7 bases; bases outside gene matches: 6. This CDR3 has 15 residues. CDR3 DNA: TGTGCCAGCAGCTTAGGAGCGGGAGCGTGGAATGAGCAGTTCTTC. Translation gives CASSLGAGAWNEQFF. The whole variable domain, filled in from reference TRBV11-3 and TRBJ2-1, reads EAGVVQSPRYKIIEKKQPVAFWCNPISGHNTLYWYLQNLGQGPELLIRYENEEAVDDSQLPKDRFSAERLKGVDSTLKIQPAELGDSAVYLCASSLGAGAWNEQFFGPGTRLTVL.

V usage is TRBV10-3 and J usage is TRBJ1-3; TRBD1 matches at 9 bases. V shed 6 bases, J shed 3 bases, and the junction held 15 bases outside the gene matches. CDR1 is ENHRY, CDR2 SYGVKD, per germline. CDR3 length equals 18 residues. The DNA of the CDR3 is TGTGCCATCAGGGGACAGGGATCCTCTCAAAGGGGTGGAAACACCATATATTTT. Encoded protein: CAIRGQGSSQRGGNTIYF.

Here the CDR3 DNA reads TGTGCCTGGACTCGGACGGGTCGTTGGGTCCGAGGTGAGCAGTACTTC. Translating it yields CAWTRTGRWVRGEQYF. This rearrangement joins TRBV30 to TRBJ2-7; D call uncertain. Trimming left V 4 bases short and J 7 bases short, with 26 bases between. This CDR3 spans 16 amino acids. Germline V gives CDR1 GTSNPN, CDR2 SVGIG (reference sequence).

The rearrangement joins TRBV30 to TRBJ1-6, with TRBD1 identical over 7 bases. This CDR3 comprises 16 residues. J gave up 3 bases and V 3 bases, and 8 bases lay outside the gene matches. CDR1 is GTSNPN and CDR2 is SVGIG in the germline V gene (reference sequence). DNA for the CDR3: TGTGCCTGGAGAATAAGGGACAGCCTCTATAATTCACCCCTCCACTTT. Encoded protein: CAWRIRDSLYNSPLHF. Drawing the rest from reference TRBV30 and TRBJ1-6, the complete variable domain is SQTIHQWPATLVQPVGSPLSLECTVEGTSNPNLYWYRQAAGRGLQLLFYSVGIGQISSEVPQNLSASRPQDRQFILSSKKLLLSDSGFYLCAWRIRDSLYNSPLHFGNGTRLTVT.